Listed below are T cell receptor beta chains from one sample, sequenced in a study of T cell responses to AZD1222 COVID-19 vaccine. Measured with immunoSEQ multiplex PCR; TCRdb has only the in-frame clones, and not every one. The table records fewer than 120,000 clones, 70% to 90% of them present only once. The specimen was peripheral blood, collected 28 days after the second AZD1222 dose. All receptors come from an adult who received the AZD1222 COVID-19 vaccine. Both conserved end residues are part of each CDR3. D genes are given only for firm matches. Part of the rows lack a size; the others show once, few, many or a class for expanded clones.

TRBV6-5,NA,TRBD1,TRBJ2-7,CASSRDRVSSYEQYF,TGTGCCAGCAGTCGAGACAGGGTCAGCTCCTACGAGCAGTACTTC
TRBV5-1,NA,TRBD2,TRBJ2-3,CASSISGRRTDTQYF,TGCGCCAGCAGCATTAGCGGGAGACGCACAGATACGCAGTATTTT
TRBV6-5,NA,NA,TRBJ2-3,CASSYSTSFTDTQYF,TGTGCCAGCAGTTACTCGACTTCGTTCACAGATACGCAGTATTTT
TRBV7-8,NA,NA,TRBJ2-7,CASSPQPNGATYEQYF,TGTGCCAGCAGCCCCCAGCCGAATGGAGCTACCTACGAGCAGTACTTC
TRBV10-3,NA,TRBD1,TRBJ1-5,CAISERKTGARHGNQPQHF,TGTGCCATCAGTGAGAGGAAGACAGGGGCCCGGCATGGCAATCAGCCCCAGCATTTT
TRBV5-6,NA,TRBD2,TRBJ2-5,CASRLAGGKETQYF,TGTGCCAGCAGACTAGCGGGAGGGAAAGAGACCCAGTACTTC
TRBV9,NA,NA,TRBJ1-1,CASSVRTRTEAFF,TGTGCCAGCAGCGTAAGGACGAGGACTGAAGCTTTCTTT
TRBV6-1,NA,NA,TRBJ1-1,CASSESQGYTEAFF,TGTGCCAGCAGTGAATCGCAGGGGTACACTGAAGCTTTCTTT
TRBV2,NA,NA,TRBJ1-5,CASRGLPPSAQHF,TGTGCCAGCAGGGGGCTACCCCCATCGGCCCAGCATTTT
TRBV25-1,NA,NA,TRBJ1-2,CASSVRGFDYGYTF,TGTGCCAGCAGTGTCCGAGGGTTCGACTATGGCTACACCTTC
TRBV12-3/TRBV12-4,NA,NA,TRBJ1-1,CATRRGGTEAFF,TGTGCCACCCGTCGAGGGGGCACTGAAGCTTTCTTT
TRBV2,NA,TRBD1,TRBJ2-7,CASRGQLYEQYF,TGTGCCAGCAGGGGACAGCTTTACGAGCAGTACTTC
TRBV4-1,NA,NA,TRBJ1-1,CASSQDGASWTEAFF,TGCGCCAGCAGCCAAGATGGGGCGAGTTGGACTGAAGCTTTCTTT
TRBV28,NA,TRBD2,TRBJ2-3,CASSFLAGTDTQYF,TGTGCCAGCAGTTTTCTAGCGGGCACAGATACGCAGTATTTT
TRBV21-1,NA,NA,TRBJ2-1,CASSKSRTGYNEQFF,TGTGCCAGCAGCAAATCCAGGACAGGGTATAATGAGCAGTTCTTC
TRBV29-1,NA,NA,TRBJ2-2,CSVVRYTGELFF,TGCAGCGTTGTTAGATACACCGGGGAGCTGTTTTTT
TRBV6-5,NA,NA,TRBJ2-5,CASMTGGGQETQYF,TGTGCCAGCATGACAGGTGGGGGGCAAGAGACCCAGTACTTC
TRBV7-9,few,TRBD1,TRBJ1-5,CASSPGQGTNQPQHF,TGTGCCAGCAGCCCCGGACAGGGGACCAATCAGCCCCAGCATTTT
TRBV7-9,NA,NA,TRBJ2-3,CASSLLGDPQYF,TGTGCCAGCAGCTTATTGGGGGACCCGCAGTATTTT
TRBV21-1,NA,NA,TRBJ2-7,CASSKEGNFYEQYF,TGTGCCAGCAGCAAAGAGGGCAACTTCTACGAGCAGTACTTC
TRBV2,NA,TRBD1,TRBJ1-4,CASSVRYRGAGEKLFF,TGTGCCAGCAGCGTAAGATACAGGGGAGCGGGGGAAAAACTGTTTTTT
TRBV5-6,NA,NA,TRBJ1-1,CASNRRHTEAFF,TGTGCCAGCAACCGCCGCCACACTGAAGCTTTCTTT
TRBV11-2,once,NA,TRBJ2-3,CASSLDAATDTQYF,TGTGCCAGCAGCTTAGATGCGGCCACAGATACGCAGTATTTT
TRBV2,NA,NA,TRBJ1-3,CASIERTGGNTIYF,TGTGCCAGCATCGAAAGGACCGGGGGAAACACCATATATTTT
TRBV2,once,NA,TRBJ1-2,CASSSSGGSYGYTF,TGTGCCAGCAGCTCCTCGGGGGGGTCCTATGGCTACACCTTC
TRBV30,once,NA,TRBJ1-1,CAWSSRAARSDTEAFF,TGTGCCTGGAGTTCCCGGGCCGCCCGGTCGGACACTGAAGCTTTCTTT
TRBV6-1,NA,NA,TRBJ2-7,CASSDVQGYGNEQYF,TGTGCCAGCAGTGACGTACAGGGATACGGGAACGAGCAGTACTTC
TRBV5-1,few,NA,TRBJ1-6,CASKLGMTYNSPLHF,TGCGCCAGCAAATTAGGAATGACCTATAATTCACCCCTCCACTTT
TRBV11-2,NA,TRBD2,TRBJ2-1,CASRLAGGDEQFF,TGTGCCAGCAGGCTAGCGGGAGGGGATGAGCAGTTCTTC
TRBV3-1/TRBV3-2,NA,NA,TRBJ2-3,CASSPLGRMADTQYF,TGTGCCAGCAGCCCCTTGGGGAGGATGGCAGATACGCAGTATTTT
TRBV18,NA,TRBD2,TRBJ2-4,CASSQPSAHRLAERKNIQYF,TGTGCCAGCTCACAACCATCTGCACACCGACTAGCGGAGCGTAAAAACATTCAGTACTTC
TRBV6-4,NA,NA,TRBJ2-1,CASKGIYSYNEQFF,TGTGCCAGCAAGGGGATTTACTCCTACAATGAGCAGTTCTTC
TRBV5-8,NA,TRBD1,TRBJ1-2,CASSLAGTAGDGYTF,TGTGCCAGCAGCTTGGCCGGGACAGCCGGGGATGGCTACACCTTC
TRBV19,once,TRBD1,TRBJ1-2,CASSPRSAQGDYYGYTF,TGTGCCAGTAGTCCTAGGTCGGCTCAGGGGGATTATTATGGCTACACCTTC
TRBV28,NA,TRBD1,TRBJ1-5,CASGTGQGVFQPQHF,TGTGCCAGCGGTACGGGACAGGGAGTTTTTCAGCCCCAGCATTTT
TRBV7-9,NA,NA,TRBJ1-1,CASSLSGFNTEAFF,TGTGCCAGCAGCTTATCAGGGTTCAACACTGAAGCTTTCTTT
TRBV19,NA,NA,TRBJ1-5,CASSSNGAPADQPQHF,TGTGCCAGTAGTTCGAATGGGGCCCCGGCGGATCAGCCCCAGCATTTT
TRBV5-1,NA,TRBD1,TRBJ1-4,CASSPVFSQGAEKLFF,TGCGCCAGCAGCCCGGTTTTTTCGCAGGGGGCGGAAAAACTGTTTTTT
TRBV10-3,NA,TRBD2,TRBJ2-3,CAISKGTSGNADTQYF,TGTGCCATCAGCAAGGGGACTAGCGGGAATGCAGATACGCAGTATTTT
TRBV5-4,NA,TRBD2,TRBJ2-1,CASSLWLAGLNEQFF,TGTGCCAGCAGCTTGTGGTTAGCGGGGCTCAATGAGCAGTTCTTC
TRBV10-2,NA,NA,TRBJ2-7,CASSGGLDYEQYF,TGCGCCAGCAGTGGGGGTTTAGACTACGAGCAGTACTTC
TRBV3-1/TRBV3-2,NA,TRBD1,TRBJ1-4,CASSQGTGGREKLFF,TGTGCCAGCAGCCAAGGGACAGGGGGGCGAGAAAAACTGTTTTTT
TRBV12-5,once,NA,TRBJ1-2,CASGLGKQDYGYTF,TGTGCTAGTGGTTTGGGAAAACAGGATTATGGCTACACCTTC
TRBV4-1,NA,NA,TRBJ1-5,CASSQAWGVAYSNQPQHF,TGCGCCAGCAGCCAAGCGTGGGGGGTTGCATATAGCAATCAGCCCCAGCATTTT
TRBV19,NA,TRBD1,TRBJ2-1,CASGTGPYNEQFF,TGTGCCAGTGGGACAGGGCCTTACAATGAGCAGTTCTTC
TRBV23-1,NA,NA,TRBJ2-1,CASSPRQGMNEQFF,TGCGCCAGCAGTCCCAGGCAGGGGATGAATGAGCAGTTCTTC
TRBV28,NA,NA,TRBJ1-1,CASSLWNTEAFF,TGTGCCAGCAGTTTGTGGAACACTGAAGCTTTCTTT
TRBV28,NA,TRBD1,TRBJ2-7,CASSFRDRGRYEQYF,TGTGCCAGCAGTTTTAGGGACAGGGGGCGATACGAGCAGTACTTC
TRBV11-3,NA,TRBD2,TRBJ2-7,CASSFPGLAAYEQYF,TGTGCCAGCAGCTTCCCGGGACTAGCGGCCTACGAGCAGTACTTC
TRBV21-1,NA,NA,TRBJ2-4,CASSKGPGTAKNIQYF,TGTGCCAGCAGCAAAGGTCCCGGGACGGCAAAAAACATTCAGTACTTC
TRBV5-1,NA,NA,TRBJ1-1,CASSPAEGSYTEAFF,TGCGCCAGCAGCCCGGCGGAGGGGAGTTACACTGAAGCTTTCTTT
TRBV7-9,NA,TRBD2,TRBJ2-7,CASSHQTSGYEQYF,TGTGCCAGCAGCCATCAGACTAGCGGCTACGAGCAGTACTTC
TRBV10-2,NA,NA,TRBJ1-5,CASSDLYSNQPQHF,TGCGCCAGCAGTGATTTATATAGCAATCAGCCCCAGCATTTT
TRBV7-6,once,TRBD2,TRBJ2-2,CASNTPGLANTGELFF,TGTGCCAGCAATACCCCGGGACTAGCGAACACCGGGGAGCTGTTTTTT
TRBV3-1/TRBV3-2,NA,NA,TRBJ1-3,CASSPHGNTIYF,TGTGCCAGCAGCCCCCATGGAAACACCATATATTTT